These T cell receptor beta chains were read from a single sample in a study of cytomegalovirus exposure and HLA in healthy donors. Clones were read by immunoSEQ multiplex PCR, and TCRdb kept only the in-frame ones, dropping some. Among about 65,000 clones listed, 60% to 65% were seen once. Sequences were obtained from PBMCs. The receptors come from a man younger than 45 in good health and CMV-seronegative. CDR3s include the opening cysteine and the closing phenylalanine or tryptophan. The D gene is left open where the match is weak. Size values are once, few and many counts, or a class for expanded clones, and some rows have none.

cdr3_length clone_size j_call d_call v_call cdr3_aa cdr3_nt
13 . TRBJ1-4 TRBD1 TRBV30 CAWSTGQGEKLFF TGTGCCTGGAGTACGGGACAGGGCGAAAAACTGTTTTTT
15 . TRBJ2-3 . TRBV9 CASSVRSVSTDTQYF TGTGCCAGCAGCGTAAGGAGCGTTAGCACAGATACGCAGTATTTT
15 . TRBJ2-7 TRBD1 TRBV6-6 CASSYAVDRVSEQYF TGTGCCAGCAGTTACGCTGTGGACAGGGTCTCCGAGCAGTACTTC
17 few TRBJ1-4 . TRBV5-8 CASSLGTTTASNEKLFF TGTGCCAGCAGCTTGGGGACCACGACAGCCTCTAATGAAAAACTGTTTTTT
14 . TRBJ1-2 . TRBV4-1 CASSQESQRGGYTF TGCGCCAGCAGCCAAGAGTCACAGCGAGGGGGCTACACCTTC
16 . TRBJ1-2 TRBD1 TRBV7-2 CASSLDPGTANYGYTF TGTGCCAGCAGCTTAGACCCCGGGACAGCAAACTATGGCTACACCTTC
15 . TRBJ2-1 . TRBV9 CASSPGSGSYNEQFF TGTGCCAGCAGCCCGGGGAGCGGGTCCTACAATGAGCAGTTCTTC
14 once TRBJ1-1 . TRBV4-1 CASSPTEVHTEAFF TGCGCCAGCAGCCCGACAGAGGTACACACTGAAGCTTTCTTT
14 . TRBJ2-7 TRBD1 TRBV29-1 CSVGGDRGPVEQYF TGCAGCGTTGGAGGGGACAGGGGGCCGGTCGAGCAGTACTTC
13 . TRBJ2-2 TRBD1 TRBV29-1 CSGGQANTGELFF TGCAGCGGTGGACAGGCGAACACCGGGGAGCTGTTTTTT
14 once TRBJ2-2 . TRBV11-2 CASSFVSNTGELFF TGTGCCAGCAGCTTCGTTTCGAACACCGGGGAGCTGTTTTTT
14 once TRBJ2-7 TRBD2 TRBV29-1 CSVSFGGASYEQYF TGCAGCGTTTCTTTCGGGGGGGCTTCCTACGAGCAGTACTTC
15 . TRBJ1-1 . TRBV7-8 CASSLARGRDTEAFF TGTGCCAGCAGCTTAGCGCGGGGCAGGGACACTGAAGCTTTCTTT
12 . TRBJ2-5 . TRBV6-5 CASGDFQETQYF TGTGCCAGCGGGGACTTCCAAGAGACCCAGTACTTC
13 . TRBJ2-7 . TRBV2 CASSMTITYEQYF TGTGCCAGCAGTATGACTATCACCTACGAGCAGTACTTC
14 . TRBJ2-6 . TRBV30 CAWRGGPGANVLTF TGTGCCTGGAGGGGGGGGCCAGGGGCCAACGTCCTGACTTTC
12 . TRBJ2-5 TRBD1 TRBV29-1 CSVGQQPETQYF TGCAGCGTGGGACAGCAGCCGGAGACCCAGTACTTC
13 few TRBJ2-1 TRBD1 TRBV28 CASTGQGYNEQFF TGTGCCAGCACGGGACAGGGGTACAATGAGCAGTTCTTC
12 . TRBJ2-3 . TRBV27 CASSLGGYVQYF TGTGCCAGCAGTTTAGGAGGATATGTACAGTATTTT
15 . TRBJ1-2 TRBD1 TRBV7-9 CASSLEGQGARGYTF TGTGCCAGCAGCTTAGAGGGACAGGGGGCTCGTGGCTACACCTTC
14 . TRBJ1-2 TRBD1 TRBV2 CASSGGLTGDGYTF TGTGCCAGCAGTGGGGGTTTGACAGGGGATGGCTACACCTTC
17 . TRBJ2-7 TRBD1 TRBV4-1 CASSQERGYRGPYEQYF TGCGCCAGCAGCCAAGAGAGAGGGTACAGGGGACCCTACGAGCAGTACTTC
16 . TRBJ2-7 TRBD2 TRBV4-2 CASSQEGTSGLYEQYF TGTGCCAGCAGCCAAGAAGGAACTAGCGGACTCTACGAGCAGTACTTC
13 . TRBJ2-7 TRBD1 TRBV6-5 CASREGQRYEQYF TGTGCCAGCAGAGAGGGACAGAGATACGAGCAGTACTTC
14 few TRBJ2-3 . TRBV7-9 CASSSWGGLDTQYF TGTGCCAGCAGCTCGTGGGGGGGGCTCGATACGCAGTATTTT
14 . TRBJ1-1 . TRBV7-9 CASSLGQQNTEAFF TGTGCCAGCAGCTTAGGACAGCAGAACACTGAAGCTTTCTTT
14 . TRBJ1-1 TRBD1 TRBV29-1 CSVGLTGGRTEAFF TGCAGCGTTGGACTGACAGGGGGAAGGACTGAAGCTTTCTTT
19 few TRBJ2-2 . TRBV2 CASSEISPRGLTWAGELFF TGTGCCAGCAGTGAAATCTCCCCTAGAGGGTTAACGTGGGCCGGGGAGCTGTTTTTT
14 . TRBJ2-7 . TRBV7-9 CASSLELSSYEQYF TGTGCCAGCAGCTTAGAACTAAGCTCCTACGAGCAGTACTTC
14 . TRBJ2-7 . TRBV5-6 CASSRPGTPYEQYF TGTGCCAGCAGCAGGCCGGGTACTCCTTACGAGCAGTACTTC
13 . TRBJ1-6 . TRBV27 CASSADFYSPLHF TGTGCCAGCAGTGCGGACTTTTATTCACCCCTCCACTTT
13 . TRBJ1-2 . TRBV30 CAWVGGTNYGYTF TGTGCCTGGGTGGGTGGGACAAACTATGGCTACACCTTC
16 . TRBJ2-7 TRBD2 TRBV10-3 CAISEGWLADSYEQYF TGTGCCATCAGTGAGGGTTGGCTAGCGGATTCCTACGAGCAGTACTTC
14 . TRBJ1-2 TRBD1 TRBV25-1 CASGSGGIVYGYTF TGTGCCAGCGGATCAGGGGGCATCGTCTATGGCTACACCTTC
13 . TRBJ1-1 TRBD1 TRBV19 CASSGQGVTEAFF TGTGCCAGTAGCGGACAGGGGGTTACTGAAGCTTTCTTT
14 once TRBJ2-5 . TRBV5-1 CASSPQGGPETQYF TGCGCCAGCAGCCCGCAGGGGGGCCCAGAGACCCAGTACTTC
13 . TRBJ2-7 . TRBV19 CASSIARNYEQYF TGTGCCAGTAGTATCGCGCGGAACTACGAGCAGTACTTC
14 . TRBJ2-7 TRBD1 TRBV6-1 CASTRTGVSYEQYF TGTGCCAGCACTCGGACAGGGGTCTCCTACGAGCAGTACTTC
14 . TRBJ2-2 TRBD1 TRBV10-2 CASRSTGETGELFF TGCGCCAGCAGATCTACAGGGGAGACCGGGGAGCTGTTTTTT
12 few TRBJ1-5 . TRBV6-6 CASSHDSQPQHF TGTGCCAGCAGTCATGACAGTCAGCCCCAGCATTTT